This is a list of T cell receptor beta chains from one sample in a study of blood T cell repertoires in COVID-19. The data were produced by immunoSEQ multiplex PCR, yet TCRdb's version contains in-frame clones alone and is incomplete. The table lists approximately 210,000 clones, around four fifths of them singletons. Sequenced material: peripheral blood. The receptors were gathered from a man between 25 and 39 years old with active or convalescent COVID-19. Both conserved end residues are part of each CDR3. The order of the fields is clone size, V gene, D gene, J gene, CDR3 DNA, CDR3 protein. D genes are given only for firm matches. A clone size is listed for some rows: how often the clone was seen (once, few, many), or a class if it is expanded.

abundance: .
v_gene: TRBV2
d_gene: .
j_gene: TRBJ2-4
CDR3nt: TGTGCCAGCACCCGAGGGGGTCCACTAGCCAAAAACATTCAGTACTTC
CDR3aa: CASTRGGPLAKNIQYF

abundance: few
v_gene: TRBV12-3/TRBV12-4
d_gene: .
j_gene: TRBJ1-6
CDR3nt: TGTGCCAGCAGTTTAATCGGGGTTTCACCCCTCCACTTT
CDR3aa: CASSLIGVSPLHF

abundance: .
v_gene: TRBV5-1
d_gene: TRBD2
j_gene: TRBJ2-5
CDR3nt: TGCGCCAGCTGCAAAACTAGCGTCGTAGAGACCCAGTACTTC
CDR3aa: CASCKTSVVETQYF

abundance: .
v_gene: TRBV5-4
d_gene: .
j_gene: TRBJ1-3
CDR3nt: TGTGCCAGCAGCCCCGGTCCGGGCTCTGGAAACACCATATATTTT
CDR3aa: CASSPGPGSGNTIYF

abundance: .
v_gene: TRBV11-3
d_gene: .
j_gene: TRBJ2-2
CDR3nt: TGTGCCAGCAGCTTAGATAATAGCAGGGCGAACACCGGGGAGCTGTTTTTT
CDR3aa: CASSLDNSRANTGELFF

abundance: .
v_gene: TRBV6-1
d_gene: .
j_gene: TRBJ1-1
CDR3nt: TGTGCCAGCAGTGAAGCAAGGACGGGGAGCACTGAAGCTTTCTTT
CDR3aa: CASSEARTGSTEAFF

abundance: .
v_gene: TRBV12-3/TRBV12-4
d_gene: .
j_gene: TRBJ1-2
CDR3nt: TGTGCCAGCAGCCCCAGGGAGGGTGGCTACACCTTC
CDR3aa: CASSPREGGYTF

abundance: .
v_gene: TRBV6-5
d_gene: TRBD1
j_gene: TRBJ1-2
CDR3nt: TGTGCCAGCACCCAGGACAGGGGGCTTCGAGGCTACACCTTC
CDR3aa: CASTQDRGLRGYTF

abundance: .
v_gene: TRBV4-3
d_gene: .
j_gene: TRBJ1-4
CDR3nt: TGCGCCAGCAGCCAAGTTGCACAGTGGGATGAAAAACTGTTTTTT
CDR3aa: CASSQVAQWDEKLFF

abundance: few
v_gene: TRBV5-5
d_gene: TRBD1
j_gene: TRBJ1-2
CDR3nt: TGTGCCAGCAGCACCGGACAGGGGGCGCGGGGCTACACCTTC
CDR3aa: CASSTGQGARGYTF

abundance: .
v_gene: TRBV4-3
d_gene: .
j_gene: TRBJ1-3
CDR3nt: TGCGCCAGCAGCCAAGATGGGGGCAAAGGAAACACCATATATTTT
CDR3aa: CASSQDGGKGNTIYF

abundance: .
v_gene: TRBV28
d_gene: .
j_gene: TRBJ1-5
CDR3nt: TGTGCCAGCAGTTTGGGGCAGGGTGGTCAGCCCCAGCATTTT
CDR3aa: CASSLGQGGQPQHF

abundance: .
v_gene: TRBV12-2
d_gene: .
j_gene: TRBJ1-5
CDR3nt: TGTGCAAGTCGCTTAGGCGACAATGGGCTTTGGGGCAATCAGCCCCAGCATTTT
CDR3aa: CASRLGDNGLWGNQPQHF

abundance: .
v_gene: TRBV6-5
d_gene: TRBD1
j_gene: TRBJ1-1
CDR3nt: TGTGCCAGCAGTTTCCAGGGGGCGGTGAACACTGAAGCTTTCTTT
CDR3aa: CASSFQGAVNTEAFF

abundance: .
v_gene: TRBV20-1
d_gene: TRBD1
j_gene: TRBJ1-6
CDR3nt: TGCAGTGCTAGTGTTAGGGGGCGTAACAGGCATAATTCACCCCTCCACTTT
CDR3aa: CSASVRGRNRHNSPLHF

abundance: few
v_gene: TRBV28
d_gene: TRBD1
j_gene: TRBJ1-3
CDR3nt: TGTGCCAGCAGTTCTTCCACAGGGGGCCTTAACTCTGGAAACACCATATATTTT
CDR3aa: CASSSSTGGLNSGNTIYF

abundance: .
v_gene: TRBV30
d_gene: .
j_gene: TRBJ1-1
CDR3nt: TGTGCCTGGAGTACTGGGATCAGGGCCTCCCCTGGCCCTGAAGCTTTCTTT
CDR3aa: CAWSTGIRASPGPEAFF

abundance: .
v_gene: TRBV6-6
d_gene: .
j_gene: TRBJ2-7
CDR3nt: TGTGCCAGCCAGTCCACTAGACCCTACGAGCAGTACTTC
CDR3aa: CASQSTRPYEQYF

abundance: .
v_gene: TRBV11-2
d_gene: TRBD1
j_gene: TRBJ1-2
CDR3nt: TGTGCCAGCAGCCAAACAGGGGGCGATGGCTACACCTTC
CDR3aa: CASSQTGGDGYTF

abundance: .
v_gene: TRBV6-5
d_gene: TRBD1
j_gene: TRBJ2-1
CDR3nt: TGTGCCAGCAGTCCGGGACAGGAGCAGTTCTTC
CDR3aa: CASSPGQEQFF

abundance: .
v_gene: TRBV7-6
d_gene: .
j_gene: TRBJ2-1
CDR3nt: TGTGCCAGCAGCCCCGAAAGGACAGACTACAATGAGCAGTTCTTC
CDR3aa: CASSPERTDYNEQFF

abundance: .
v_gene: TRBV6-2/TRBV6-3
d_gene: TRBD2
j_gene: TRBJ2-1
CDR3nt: TGTGCCAGCAGTTATGCGGGACTAGCGATGGGCAATGAGCAGTTCTTC
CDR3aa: CASSYAGLAMGNEQFF

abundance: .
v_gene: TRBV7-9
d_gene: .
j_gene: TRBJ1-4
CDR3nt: TGTGCCAGCAGCTATCCCGCTGTGGGGGGGCTGAATGAAAAACTGTTTTTT
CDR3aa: CASSYPAVGGLNEKLFF

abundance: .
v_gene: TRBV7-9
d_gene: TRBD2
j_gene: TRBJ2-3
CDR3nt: TGTGCCAGCAGCGGACTAGCGGGGGGGCCAGGTTTGACAGATACGCAGTATTTT
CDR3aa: CASSGLAGGPGLTDTQYF

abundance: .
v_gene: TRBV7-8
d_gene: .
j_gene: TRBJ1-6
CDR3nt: TGTGCCAGCAGCCCGCCAGGTGGGGCTGGTAATTCACCCCTCCACTTT
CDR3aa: CASSPPGGAGNSPLHF

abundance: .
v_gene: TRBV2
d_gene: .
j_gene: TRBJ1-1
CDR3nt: TGTGCCAGCGCGGGGGAGGCCCAGCACACTGAAGCTTTCTTT
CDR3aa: CASAGEAQHTEAFF

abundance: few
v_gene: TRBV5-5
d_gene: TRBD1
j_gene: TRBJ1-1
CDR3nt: TGTGCCAGCAGCCCTCGACAGGGGCCCCTGAACACTGAAGCTTTCTTT
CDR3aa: CASSPRQGPLNTEAFF